The 21 T cell receptor beta chains presented below share a single source sample, sequenced in a study of cytomegalovirus exposure and HLA in healthy donors. The PCR ran on 60 Vbeta and 13 Jbeta primers. Assay: immunoSEQ multiplex PCR; the TCRdb copy retains only in-frame clones and omits some. Of about 120,000 clones listed, around 86% are singletons. The source material was PBMCs. The source of these receptors is a man aged 25-45 years in good health and CMV-seronegative.

The chain's CDR3 is CASSASSAGGELFF. For the CDR3, the DNA is TGTGCCAGCAGCGCTAGCTCCGCGGGCGGGGAGCTGTTTTTT. The rearrangement uses TRBV9 and TRBJ2-2, with a tentative D call TRBD2 (5 bases). Trimming pared 3 bases from V and 7 bases from J, leaving 13 bases between. The CDR3 length is 14 residues. Germline V gene sequence: CDR1 SGDLS, CDR2 YYNGEE.

The chain uses TRBV7-6 and TRBJ2-5; a possible D gene is TRBD2 (7 bases). Germline V lookup: CDR1 SGHVS, CDR2 FNYEAQ. The CDR3 loop spans 18 amino acids. V was pared by 0 bases and J by 0 bases, with 17 bases between. CDR3 residues: CASSLARGADSYQETQYF. The CDR3 DNA sequence: TGTGCCAGCAGCTTAGCCCGGGGGGCCGACTCGTACCAAGAGACCCAGTACTTC.

This clone occurred once. The chain has TRBV5-4 and TRBJ2-3; TRBD2 matches at 7 bases. The V and J ends lost 4 bases and 6 bases, in that order; junction bases with no gene match: 14. CDR3 length equals 16 residues. CDR1 and CDR2 (germline): SGHNT, YYREEE (reference sequence). CDR3 protein: CASSVDSGPRGDTQYF. In DNA form, the CDR3 reads TGTGCCAGCAGCGTGGATAGCGGGCCCCGAGGGGATACGCAGTATTTT.

The J gene is TRBJ2-1, the V gene TRBV5-6; 9 nucleotides line up with TRBD2. The CDR3 covers 16 residues. CDR1 is SGHDT and CDR2 is YYEEEE in the germline V gene. Trimming cost V 4 bases and J 9 bases; bases outside gene matches: 14. CDR3 nucleotides: TGTGCCAGCAGCCAGACCCCGACTAGCGGTACGGGTGAGCAGTTCTTC. This codes for CASSQTPTSGTGEQFF.

This clone was observed a few times. The chain links TRBV7-9 to TRBJ2-3, with 7 bases that match TRBD2. Germline lookup yields CDR1 SEHNR and CDR2 FQNEAQ (reference sequence). V was clipped by 2 bases and J by 0 bases; unmatched bases: 11. This CDR3 spans 18 amino acids. The CDR3 is CASSLPRGAGISTDTQYF. The CDR3 coding sequence is TGTGCCAGCAGCTTACCCCGAGGAGCGGGAATAAGCACAGATACGCAGTATTTT.

In its sample, this clone was seen a few times. Additional DNA sequences in this sample encode the identical CDR3. The V call is TRBV5-6, the J call TRBJ1-3; 8 bases map to TRBD1. Germline V gene sequence: CDR1 SGHDT, CDR2 YYEEEE. V shed 5 bases and J 0 bases; nucleotides not matched to a gene: 4. This CDR3 is built from 15 residues. The CDR3 spells CASSPGGFSGNTIYF. CDR3 coding DNA: TGTGCCAGCAGTCCAGGGGGCTTCTCTGGAAACACCATATATTTT.

The CDR3 bases are TGTGCCAGCAGCTTAATACTAAGGACAGATTATGGCTACACCTTC. This sequence encodes CASSLILRTDYGYTF. The chain is built from TRBV7-9 and TRBJ1-2; a possible D gene is TRBD1 (6 bases). From germline, CDR1 is SEHNR and CDR2 FQNEAQ (reference sequence). V lost 2 bases and J 5 bases, leaving 15 bases between the germline ends. CDR3 length: 15 amino acids.

The chain recombines TRBV28 with TRBJ2-7; D perhaps matches TRBD1 (5 bases). V dropped 5 bases and J dropped 0 bases, with 20 bases sitting between them. This CDR3 has 17 residues. Looked up from germline, CDR1 is MDHEN and CDR2 is SYDVKM. CDR3 DNA sequence: TGTGCCAGCAGTACGGCCCCAGACAGAAGTACCTCCTACGAGCAGTACTTC. Its translation: CASSTAPDRSTSYEQYF.

J is TRBJ2-5 and V is TRBV19, with D maybe TRBD1 (5 bases). The germline V gene encodes CDR1 LNHDA and CDR2 SQIVND (reference sequence). The CDR3 covers 14 residues. V dropped 6 bases and J dropped 3 bases, with 14 bases sitting between them. CDR3 DNA sequence: TGTGCCAGTAGCTCGCAGGGCGGTGAAGAGACCCAGTACTTC. This encodes CASSSQGGEETQYF. Based on the CDR3 plus reference TRBV19 and TRBJ2-5, the full variable domain is DGGITQSPKYLFRKEGQNVTLSCEQNLNHDAMYWYRQDPGQGLRLIYYSQIVNDFQKGDIAEGYSVSREKKESFPLTVTSAQKNPTAFYLCASSSQGGEETQYFGPGTRLLVL.

The J gene is TRBJ1-4, the V gene TRBV15; D uncertain. Trimming cost V 1 base and J 8 bases, with 14 bases left between them. The CDR3 has 15 amino acids. Germline lookup yields CDR1 LNHNV and CDR2 YYDKDF (reference sequence). This CDR3 is CATSRAGGLGEKLFF. CDR3 nucleotides: TGTGCCACCAGCAGAGCGGGAGGGCTCGGAGAAAAACTGTTTTTT.

V and J are TRBV21-1 and TRBJ2-4; the tabulated D call, TRBD1, remains unverified against the DNA. TRBV21-1 is a recognized pseudogene. The CDR3 has 17 amino acids. The CDR3 loop reads CASSTFSRGPAKNIQYF. CDR3 nucleotide sequence: TGTGCCAGCAGCACATTCTCGAGGGGGCCAGCCAAAAACATTCAGTACTTC.

V usage is TRBV6-5 and J usage is TRBJ1-2, with TRBD1 matching over 8 bases. Germline values: CDR1 MNHEY, CDR2 SVGAGI. V was pared by 5 bases and J by 2 bases, with 7 bases of the junction left unmatched. The CDR3 extends over 15 amino acids. The CDR3 region is CASSTTTGENYGYTF. CDR3 nucleotides: TGTGCCAGCAGTACAACGACAGGGGAGAACTATGGCTACACCTTC.

The CDR3 DNA follows: TGTGCCAGCAGAGACAGGGTGCGTTCACCCCTCCACTTT. Translation gives CASRDRVRSPLHF. The chain joins TRBV27 to TRBJ1-6, with TRBD1 matching 7 bases. Germline V gives CDR1 MNHEY, CDR2 SMNVEV (reference sequence). The CDR3 is 13 residues long. V lost 6 bases and J lost 9; bases outside the gene matches: 5.

The rearrangement links TRBV9 to TRBJ2-2; 8 bases agree with TRBD2. From germline, CDR1 is SGDLS and CDR2 YYNGEE. The CDR3 runs 18 residues. Losses at the gene ends were 4 bases for V and 0 bases for J; bases not matched to a gene: 11. The CDR3 sequence: CASSSPSGGETNTGELFF. CDR3 nucleotides: TGTGCCAGCAGCAGCCCCTCGGGGGGGGAAACGAACACCGGGGAGCTGTTTTTT.

The chain is built from TRBV5-1 and TRBJ2-7; D might be TRBD1 (6 bases). Germline V gene data show CDR1 as SGHRS and CDR2 as YFSETQ. This CDR3 contains 16 residues. V was clipped by 1 base and J by 4 bases, with 18 bases between them. The CDR3 reads CASSLSPRDIGYEQYF. As DNA, the CDR3 is TGCGCCAGCAGCTTGTCACCCCGGGACATCGGGTACGAGCAGTACTTC.

The CDR3 DNA is TGTGCCAGCTCACCTACCGAGTTGAACACTGAAGCTTTCTTT. Translated, it gives CASSPTELNTEAFF. The chain has TRBV18 and TRBJ1-1, with D hard to call. The germline gives CDR1 KGHSH, CDR2 LQKENI. Trimming pared 3 bases from V and 0 bases from J, leaving 8 bases between. The CDR3 is 14 amino acids.

The rearrangement uses TRBV6-1 and TRBJ2-5, with a tentative D call TRBD1 (5 bases). The J call may not be correct, given that the DNA end is closer to TRBJ2-7. The CDR3 runs 15 residues. The V gene's germline CDR1 is MNHNS and CDR2 SASEGT. The CDR3 loop is CASSEGGRDPYEQYF. The CDR3 coding sequence is TGTGCCAGCAGTGAAGGGGGCAGAGATCCCTACGAGCAGTACTTC.

A few counts support this clone. J is TRBJ1-1 and V is TRBV18, with TRBD1 matching 8 bases. V shed 4 bases and J 3 bases; nucleotides not matched to a gene: 7. CDR1 is KGHSH and CDR2 is LQKENI in the germline V gene. The CDR3 extends over 15 amino acids. In DNA, the CDR3 is TGTGCCAGCTCACTGGGACAGGAGAGGGACACTGAAGCTTTCTTT. Encoded protein: CASSLGQERDTEAFF.

V and J are TRBV25-1 and TRBJ1-1; no clear D. V was cut by 6 bases and J by 1 base, with 6 bases left in between. This CDR3 is 12 amino acids long. The germline V gene has CDR1 MGHDK and CDR2 SYGVNS. The CDR3 nucleotides are TGTGCCAGCAGCCTACCGAACACTGAAGCTTTCTTT. It translates to CASSLPNTEAFF.

The chain couples TRBV5-4 to TRBJ1-3; 7 positions agree with TRBD1. CDR1 and CDR2 (germline): SGHNT, YYREEE (reference sequence). This CDR3 region has 15 residues. V shed 2 bases and J 1 base; nucleotides not matched to a gene: 3. The CDR3 region is CASSLSGGSGNTIYF. The CDR3 DNA is TGTGCCAGCAGCTTATCAGGGGGATCTGGAAACACCATATATTTT. The full variable domain, in which reference TRBV5-4 and TRBJ1-3 provide the parts outside the CDR3, is ETGVTQSPTHLIKTRGQQVTLRCSSQSGHNTVSWYQQALGQGPQFIFQYYREEENGRGNFPPRFSGLQFPNYSSELNVNALELDDSALYLCASSLSGGSGNTIYFGEGSWLTVV.

V usage is TRBV6-5 and J usage is TRBJ1-2; TRBD1 aligns across 8 bases. The germline V gene encodes CDR1 MNHEY and CDR2 SVGAGI. V lost 6 bases, J lost 6 bases, and 9 bases stayed unmatched. The CDR3 totals 14 residues. This chain's CDR3 is CASRAGQGRNGYTF. Here the CDR3 DNA reads TGTGCCAGCAGAGCCGGACAGGGTAGAAATGGCTACACCTTC.